This is a list of T cell receptor beta chains from one sample in a study of T cells in Graves' hyperthyroidism and ophthalmopathy. TCRdb ran MiXCR on the multiplex PCR reads and lists one entry per CDR3 protein. The sample has about 380,000 distinct CDR3 sequences; roughly 20% are singletons. Source material: blood. The source of these receptors is a man aged 18 to 29 with Graves' ophthalmopathy. The CDR3 runs from the conserved cysteine through the conserved F or W. Not every row has a clone size; where given, it reads once, few, many or a size class.

v_gene	j_gene	abundance	CDR3aa
TRBV4-2	TRBJ2-5	many	CASSQRGEGHQETQYF
TRBV3-1	TRBJ1-1	many	CASSPPGQATEAFF
TRBV6-1	TRBJ2-1	few	CASSWTGGLGNEQFF
TRBV11-2	TRBJ2-3	many	CASSLAMTGVTDTQYF
TRBV20-1	TRBJ1-6	-	CSARVLTGPSNSPLHF
TRBV28	TRBJ2-5	many	CASRDTRGPWETQYF
TRBV7-6	TRBJ2-3	few	CASSGRRQGTDTQYF
TRBV6-2/TRBV6-3	TRBJ2-7	-	CASSYSTSGGSYEQYF
TRBV5-1	TRBJ2-7	-	CASSPIPGGGDVYEQYF
TRBV2	TRBJ1-1	many	CASRGTVTEAFF